The 21 T cell receptor beta chains given below trace back to one sample, sequenced in a study of blood T cell repertoires in COVID-19. TCRdb's table, derived via immunoSEQ multiplex PCR, lists solely in-frame clones and lacks some. The sample holds 130,000 or so clones, 70% to 80% seen once. The sequencing input was peripheral blood. These receptors were collected from a woman aged 70 to 79 with COVID-19, enrolled during active disease.

This clone showed up just a few times. The chain uses TRBV12-3 or TRBV12-4 and TRBJ1-1; 7 bases map to TRBD1. This CDR3 has 13 amino acids. Trimming took 8 bases from V and 1 from J; bases not matched to a gene: 4. The CDR3 region is CASWGTENTEAFF. CDR3 coding DNA: TGTGCCAGCTGGGGGACAGAGAACACTGAAGCTTTCTTT.

The genes are TRBV10-3 and TRBJ1-2, with D perhaps matching TRBD1 (5 bases). Between the trimmed V and J ends, which lost 6 bases and 0 bases, there was a span of 8 bases. The CDR3 sequence is 13 residues long. The V gene's germline CDR1 is ENHRY and CDR2 SYGVKD. CDR3 in DNA: TGTGCCATCAGGGGGGGGACTAACTATGGCTACACCTTC. Its protein is CAIRGGTNYGYTF.

The rearrangement uses TRBV3-1 (or the pseudogene TRBV3-2) and TRBJ1-4; TRBD1 aligns across 7 bases. The CDR3 is 12 amino acids. The V gene's germline CDR1 is LGHDT and CDR2 YNNKEL (reference sequence). The J segment lost 8 bases and the V segment lost 4 bases, leaving 1 base of the junction unmatched. This CDR3 reads CASSPDREKLFF. The CDR3 coding sequence is TGTGCCAGCAGCCCGGACAGGGAAAAACTGTTTTTT.

In its sample, this clone was seen once. The gene calls are TRBV5-6 and TRBJ2-1; D may be TRBD1 (5 bases). Germline V gene lookup returns CDR1 SGHDT and CDR2 YYEEEE. V lost 6 bases to trimming and J lost 4 bases, with 14 bases between them. This CDR3 spans 14 amino acids. As DNA, the CDR3 is TGTGCCAGCACAGGGTTGTTATCATACAATGAGCAGTTCTTC. Amino acids: CASTGLLSYNEQFF. Full variable domain (remainder filled in from reference TRBV5-6 and TRBJ2-1): DAGVTQSPTHLIKTRGQQVTLRCSPKSGHDTVSWYQQALGQGPQFIFQYYEEEERQRGNFPDRFSGHQFPNYSSELNVNALLLGDSALYLCASTGLLSYNEQFFGPGTRLTVL.

This chain joins TRBV12-3 or TRBV12-4 and TRBJ1-1, with D perhaps matching TRBD1 (5 bases). V shed 6 bases and J shed 4 bases, with 12 bases lying between them. The CDR3 has 13 amino acids. CDR3 DNA sequence: TGTGCCAGCAGGAACGGGGGTGGCACTGAAGCTTTCTTT. This gives the protein CASRNGGGTEAFF.

This clone has just one count. The gene calls are TRBV19 and TRBJ1-2; TRBD1 aligns across 10 bases. Looked up from germline, CDR1 is LNHDA and CDR2 is SQIVND (reference sequence). After removal of 3 bases from V and 8 bases from J, the junction contained 9 bases not matched to a gene. The CDR3 is made up of 15 amino acids. The CDR3, as DNA: TGTGCCAGTAGTATCTCCCCGGACAGGGGGTACGGCTACACCTTC. Protein: CASSISPDRGYGYTF.

The CDR3 sequence: CASSFSPRTDTQYF. The CDR3, as DNA: TGTGCCAGCAGCTTTTCCCCCCGGACAGATACGCAGTATTTT. The gene calls are TRBV11-2 and TRBJ2-3; D unclear. The CDR3 sequence is 14 residues long. V was shortened by 3 bases and J by 3 bases, with 10 bases between the two germline ends. Germline values: CDR1 SGHAT, CDR2 FQNNGV. Looking up the rest from reference TRBV11-2 and TRBJ2-3 gives the full variable domain: EAGVAQSPRYKIIEKRQSVAFWCNPISGHATLYWYQQILGQGPKLLIQFQNNGVVDDSQLPKDRFSAERLKGVDSTLKIQPAKLEDSAVYLCASSFSPRTDTQYFGPGTRLTVL.

The chain combines TRBV5-8 with TRBJ2-5; 9 bases map to TRBD1. The length of the CDR3 is 15 residues. Germline V gene lookup returns CDR1 SGHTS and CDR2 YDEGEE. V was clipped by 3 bases and J by 1 base; unmatched bases: 4. As DNA, the CDR3 is TGTGCCAGCAGCTCTAGACAGGGGGGCCAAGAGACCCAGTACTTC. As protein: CASSSRQGGQETQYF.

This chain connects TRBV4-2 to TRBJ2-1; 9 nucleotides align to TRBD2. The CDR3 is made up of 17 amino acids. V dropped 0 bases and J dropped 6; count of bases not matched to a gene: 9. Germline CDR1 is LGHNA and CDR2 is YNFKEQ. For the CDR3, the DNA is TGTGCCAGCAGCCAAGATCCGGCTAGCGGGGTACTCAATGAGCAGTTCTTC. As protein: CASSQDPASGVLNEQFF.

The chain carries TRBV7-9 and TRBJ2-7; 8 nucleotides agree with TRBD1. Germline lookup yields CDR1 SEHNR and CDR2 FQNEAQ (reference sequence). V trimming: 5 bases; J trimming: 7 bases; junction bases outside the gene matches: 10. This CDR3 region has 14 residues. The CDR3 nucleotides are TGTGCCAGCAGCGCGACAGGGGAACAAGGAGAGCAGTACTTC. Translated, it gives CASSATGEQGEQYF.

The chain joins TRBV5-3 to TRBJ1-2, with no clear D. TRBV5-3 is flagged as an ORF with uncertain function. This CDR3 is 14 amino acids long. V was cut by 2 bases and J by 6 bases, with 14 bases left in between. This chain's CDR3 is CARSFRPGRNGYTF. The CDR3, as DNA: TGTGCCAGAAGCTTCCGGCCGGGGAGAAATGGCTACACCTTC.

V is TRBV9 and J is TRBJ1-3; 7 nucleotides line up with TRBD1. Germline CDR1 SGDLS, CDR2 YYNGEE. Trimming cost V 0 bases and J 4 bases; bases outside gene matches: 4. CDR3 length: 15 amino acids. This CDR3 is CASSVGQGYGNTIYF. CDR3 DNA sequence: TGTGCCAGCAGCGTAGGACAGGGATACGGAAACACCATATATTTT.

The gene calls are TRBV6-2 or TRBV6-3 and TRBJ2-1; 8 nucleotides match TRBD1. This CDR3 has 15 residues. After removal of 5 bases from V and 6 bases from J, the junction contained 9 bases not matched to a gene. The germline V gene has CDR1 MNHEY and CDR2 SVGEGT. CDR3 nucleotides: TGTGCCAGCAGTGCCCCCGGGACAGGCCGCAATGAGCAGTTCTTC. This sequence encodes CASSAPGTGRNEQFF.

This clone was counted a single time. This chain connects TRBV19 to TRBJ1-5; weak D call: TRBD1 (6 bases). The CDR3 consists of 13 residues. Between the trimmed V and J ends, which lost 5 bases and 1 base, there was a span of 6 bases. The V gene's germline CDR1 is LNHDA and CDR2 SQIVND (reference sequence). This CDR3 reads CASSQGSNQPQHF. The DNA of the CDR3 is TGTGCCAGTAGTCAGGGGAGCAATCAGCCCCAGCATTTT.

The V and J genes are TRBV2 and TRBJ1-4; TRBD1 matches 8 bases. The CDR3 is 15 amino acids. After removal of 7 bases from V and 6 bases from J, the junction contained 10 bases not matched to a gene. CDR1 and CDR2 (germline): SNHLY, FYNNEI. CDR3 sequence reads: CASKSATGVDEKLFF. In DNA, the CDR3 is TGTGCCAGCAAGTCGGCGACAGGGGTGGATGAAAAACTGTTTTTT.

The chain employs TRBV5-6 and TRBJ1-1, with D possibly being TRBD1 (5 bases). Germline assignment: CDR1 SGHDT and CDR2 YYEEEE. V was clipped by 6 bases and J by 1 base, with 19 bases between them. The CDR3 is 16 residues long. CDR3 amino acids: CASNFRRGSGNTEAFF. For the CDR3, the DNA is TGTGCCAGCAACTTTCGTCGGGGGTCGGGGAACACTGAAGCTTTCTTT.

The table lists this clone with a count of one. The chain couples TRBV19 to TRBJ2-7, with a possible D match to TRBD1 (5 bases). In germline, CDR1 is LNHDA, CDR2 SQIVND (reference sequence). Trimming stripped 6 bases from V and 0 bases from J, with 9 bases between. This CDR3 spans 13 amino acids. The CDR3 spells CASSPGASYEQYF. The CDR3 coding sequence is TGTGCCAGTAGCCCTGGGGCCTCCTACGAGCAGTACTTC.

This chain joins TRBV9 and TRBJ2-1; TRBD2 matches at 11 bases. The CDR3 runs to 16 residues. The V gene's germline CDR1 is SGDLS and CDR2 YYNGEE. J lost 8 bases, V lost 2 bases, and 9 bases had no gene match. The CDR3 is CASSVTGTSGLHEQFF. Here the CDR3 DNA reads TGTGCCAGCAGCGTGACCGGGACTAGCGGTTTACATGAGCAGTTCTTC.

The chain employs TRBV6-5 and TRBJ1-6; no firm D call. The CDR3 loop spans 12 amino acids. Per germline, CDR1 MNHEY and CDR2 SVGAGI. The V end was cut by 10 bases, the J end by 7 bases, with 11 bases between. This chain's CDR3 is CATTGGNSPLHF. The CDR3, as DNA: TGTGCCACCACGGGAGGGAATTCACCCCTCCACTTT.

The chain couples TRBV23-1 to TRBJ2-7; a possible D gene is TRBD1 (6 bases). TRBV23-1 qualifies as an ORF whose function is uncertain. Between the trimmed V and J ends, which lost 7 bases and 1 base, there was a span of 20 bases. The CDR3 is made up of 16 amino acids. The CDR3 bases are TGCGCCAGCACCGGCACCCCCCTCCAGGGGTCCTACGAGCAGTACTTC. Translated, it gives CASTGTPLQGSYEQYF.

The J gene is TRBJ2-7, the V gene TRBV2, with D possibly TRBD2 on 5 matching bases. V shed 1 base and J shed 6 bases, with 13 bases lying between them. The CDR3 is 14 residues long. CDR1 is SNHLY, CDR2 FYNNEI, per germline. DNA of the CDR3: TGTGCCAGCAGTGAAGTTGGAGGTATAGGCGAGCAGTACTTC. It encodes CASSEVGGIGEQYF. Variable domain in full (rest from reference TRBV2 and TRBJ2-7): EPEVTQTPSHQVTQMGQEVILRCVPISNHLYFYWYRQILGQKVEFLVSFYNNEISEKSEIFDDQFSVERPDGSNFTLKIRSTKLEDSAMYFCASSEVGGIGEQYFGPGTRLTVT.